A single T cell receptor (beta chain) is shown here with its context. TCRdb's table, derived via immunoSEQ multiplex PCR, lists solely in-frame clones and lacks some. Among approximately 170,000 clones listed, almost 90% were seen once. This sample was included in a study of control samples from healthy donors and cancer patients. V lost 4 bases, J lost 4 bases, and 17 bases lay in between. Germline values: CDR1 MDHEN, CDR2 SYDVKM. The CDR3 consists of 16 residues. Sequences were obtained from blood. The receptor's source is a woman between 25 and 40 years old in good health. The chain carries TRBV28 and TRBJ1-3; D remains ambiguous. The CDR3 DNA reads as TGTGCCAGCAGTTATCGACCTACCGGCGCCGGAAACACCATATATTTT. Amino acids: CASSYRPTGAGNTIYF.